The sequence of this TCR beta chain was determined in a study of T cells in Graves' hyperthyroidism and ophthalmopathy. The source material, RNA transcripts, was used to amplify TCR beta CDR3 regions. Primed by the HTBI set, a first-round RT-PCR was run on the TCR CDR3. TCRdb processed the multiplex PCR reads anew with MiXCR; each CDR3 protein has one entry. The data show about 560,000 distinct CDR3 sequences, with more than 45% seen just once and 6.5% to 9% held by the top ten. V lost 2 bases, J lost 2 bases, and 8 bases stayed unmatched. This CDR3 contains 19 residues. Germline assignment: CDR1 KGHDR and CDR2 SFDVKD.

The sequence was obtained from a young woman with Graves' hyperthyroidism. The material sequenced was peripheral blood or thyroid tissue (not recorded which). The chain recombines TRBV24-1 with TRBJ2-7; 16 positions agree with TRBD2. CDR3 nucleotides: TGTGCCACCAGTGATTCCCAGGGGACTAGCGGGAGGGCCCCCTACGAGCAGTACTTC. It translates to CATSDSQGTSGRAPYEQYF.